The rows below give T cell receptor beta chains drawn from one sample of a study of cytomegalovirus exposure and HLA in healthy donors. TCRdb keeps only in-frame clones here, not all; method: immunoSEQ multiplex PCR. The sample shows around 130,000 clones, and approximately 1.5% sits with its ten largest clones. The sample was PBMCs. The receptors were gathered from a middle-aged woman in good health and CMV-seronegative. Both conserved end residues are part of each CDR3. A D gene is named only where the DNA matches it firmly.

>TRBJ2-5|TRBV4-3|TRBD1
CASSQDRGRGSRETQYF
TGCGCCAGCAGCCAAGATCGGGGCAGGGGGAGTCGAGAGACCCAGTACTTC
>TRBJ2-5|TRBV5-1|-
CASSLIGGSQETQYF
TGCGCCAGCAGCTTGATTGGGGGCAGCCAAGAGACCCAGTACTTC
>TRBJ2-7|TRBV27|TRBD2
CASSLEAGVYEQYF
TGTGCCAGCAGTTTAGAAGCGGGGGTTTACGAGCAGTACTTC
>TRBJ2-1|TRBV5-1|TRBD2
CASSLGPVGGGANEQFF
TGCGCCAGCAGCCTGGGGCCTGTCGGGGGGGGAGCAAATGAGCAGTTCTTC
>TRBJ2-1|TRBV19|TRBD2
CASSIAGSGAYNEQFF
TGTGCCAGTAGTATAGCAGGAAGCGGGGCCTACAATGAGCAGTTCTTC
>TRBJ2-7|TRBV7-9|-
CASSLNVRYAGEQYF
TGTGCCAGCAGCTTAAATGTTAGGTACGCGGGCGAGCAGTACTTC
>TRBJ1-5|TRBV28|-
CASSLPQGSGYQPQHF
TGTGCCAGCAGTTTACCCCAGGGGTCAGGCTATCAGCCCCAGCATTTT
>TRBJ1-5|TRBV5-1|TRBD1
CASSSGQSNQPQHF
TGCGCCAGCAGCTCGGGACAGTCCAATCAGCCCCAGCATTTT
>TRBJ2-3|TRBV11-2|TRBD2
CASSFTSGVLSDTQYF
TGTGCCAGCAGCTTTACCAGCGGGGTCCTCTCAGATACGCAGTATTTT
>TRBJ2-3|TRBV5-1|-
CASSSYPRGSTDTQYF
TGCGCCAGCAGTTCCTACCCAAGGGGGAGCACAGATACGCAGTATTTT
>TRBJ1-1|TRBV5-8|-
CASSWGVNTEAFF
TGTGCCAGCAGCTGGGGGGTGAACACTGAAGCTTTCTTT
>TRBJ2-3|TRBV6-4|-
CASSDQLADTQYF
TGTGCCAGCAGCGACCAACTAGCAGATACGCAGTATTTT
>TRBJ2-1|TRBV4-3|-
CASSPGEGAYNEQFF
TGCGCCAGCAGCCCCGGCGAGGGGGCCTACAATGAGCAGTTCTTC
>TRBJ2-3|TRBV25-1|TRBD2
CASSSGGAGDTQYF
TGTGCCAGCAGTTCCGGGGGGGCGGGAGATACGCAGTATTTT
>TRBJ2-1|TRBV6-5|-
CASSSYGGLGNEQFF
TGTGCCAGCAGTTCCTACGGGGGGCTGGGGAATGAGCAGTTCTTC
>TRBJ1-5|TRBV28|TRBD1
CASRTSGTGDQPQHF
TGTGCCAGCAGGACTTCCGGGACAGGAGATCAGCCCCAGCATTTT
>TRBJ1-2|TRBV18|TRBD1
CASSDRGGNGYTF
TGTGCCAGCTCTGACAGGGGTGGAAACGGCTACACCTTC
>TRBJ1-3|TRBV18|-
CASSPSRGTSGNTIYF
TGTGCCAGCTCACCATCCCGGGGGACCTCTGGAAACACCATATATTTT
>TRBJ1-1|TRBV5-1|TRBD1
CASSTVRDRGLDEAFF
TGCGCCAGCAGCACAGTCCGGGACAGGGGGCTTGACGAAGCTTTCTTT
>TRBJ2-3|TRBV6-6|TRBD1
CASSFSQGATDTQYF
TGTGCCAGCAGTTTCAGTCAGGGGGCGACAGATACGCAGTATTTT
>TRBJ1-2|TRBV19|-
CASRRGGYGYTF
TGTGCCAGTAGGAGGGGGGGGTATGGCTACACCTTC
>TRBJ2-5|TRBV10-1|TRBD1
CASSEFRTGQETQYF
TGCGCCAGCAGTGAGTTCCGGACAGGGCAAGAGACCCAGTACTTC
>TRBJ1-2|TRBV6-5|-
CASSPDRSYGYTF
TGTGCCAGCAGCCCGGACAGAAGCTATGGCTACACCTTC